The T cell receptor beta chain under discussion was sequenced for a study of T cells after yellow fever vaccination. The CDR3 has 14 residues. Trimming shortened V by 3 bases and J by 5 bases, and 13 bases separated the two germline ends. CDR1 ENHRY and CDR2 SYGVKD come from the germline V gene. There are a few counts of this clonotype. Template switching by 5'RACE produced TCR cDNA, adding a universal primer site and UMIs. TCRdb independently ran MiXCR on the 5' RACE reads; one entry per CDR3 protein. The table lists 300,000 to 400,000 distinct CDR3 sequences, roughly 9.4% of them singletons. The origin of this receptor is a man aged 18-30 years who received the YFV17D yellow fever vaccine. V is TRBV10-3 and J is TRBJ1-2; D gene uncertain. Sample: PBMCs, taken on the day of the first yellow fever vaccination. The CDR3 DNA reads as TGTGCCATCAGTGAAGTGGGCCCAGAATATGGCTACACCTTC. Amino acids: CAISEVGPEYGYTF.